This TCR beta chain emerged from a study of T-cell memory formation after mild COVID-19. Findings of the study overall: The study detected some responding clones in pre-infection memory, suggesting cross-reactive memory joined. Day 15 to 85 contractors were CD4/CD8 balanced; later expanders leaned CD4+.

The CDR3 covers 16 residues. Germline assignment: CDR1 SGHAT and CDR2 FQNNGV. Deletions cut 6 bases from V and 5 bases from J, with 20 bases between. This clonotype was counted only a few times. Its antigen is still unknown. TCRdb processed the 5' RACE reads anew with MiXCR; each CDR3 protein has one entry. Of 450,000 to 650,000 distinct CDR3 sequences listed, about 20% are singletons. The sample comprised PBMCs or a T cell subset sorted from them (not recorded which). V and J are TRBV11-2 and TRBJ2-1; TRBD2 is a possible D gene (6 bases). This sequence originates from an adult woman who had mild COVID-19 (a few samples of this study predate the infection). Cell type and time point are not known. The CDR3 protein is CASRPGRGSMDNEQFF. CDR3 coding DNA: TGTGCCAGCAGACCCGGGAGAGGGAGTATGGACAATGAGCAGTTCTTC. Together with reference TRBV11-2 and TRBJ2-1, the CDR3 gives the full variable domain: EAGVAQSPRYKIIEKRQSVAFWCNPISGHATLYWYQQILGQGPKLLIQFQNNGVVDDSQLPKDRFSAERLKGVDSTLKIQPAKLEDSAVYLCASRPGRGSMDNEQFFGPGTRLTVL.